This T cell receptor beta chain was recovered during a study of CD8 T cells in Susac syndrome. Trimming took off 4 bases at V and 4 bases at J, with 10 bases between the two ends. This CDR3 region has 13 residues. CDR1 SGHDN and CDR2 FVKESK come from the germline V gene. An input of about 0.45 to 1 ug of RNA was subjected to reverse transcription using random hexamers. From the immunoSEQ multiplex PCR reads, TCRdb called clonotypes with MiXCR, one entry per CDR3 protein. The sample contains 100,000 to 150,000 distinct CDR3 sequences, about 94% of which appear only once. The sequencing input was CD4+ T cells from PBMCs. The clonotype comes from a human donor with multiple sclerosis. The J gene is TRBJ1-1, the V gene TRBV14; D is possibly TRBD1 (5 bases). In DNA form, the CDR3 reads TGTGCCAGCAGCCCCGCAGGGCCCACTGAAGCTTTCTTT. Translated: CASSPAGPTEAFF. The full variable domain, in which reference TRBV14 and TRBJ1-1 provide the parts outside the CDR3, is EAGVTQFPSHSVIEKGQTVTLRCDPISGHDNLYWYRRVMGKEIKFLLHFVKESKQDESGMPNNRFLAERTGGTYSTLKVQPAELEDSGVYFCASSPAGPTEAFFGQGTRLTVV.